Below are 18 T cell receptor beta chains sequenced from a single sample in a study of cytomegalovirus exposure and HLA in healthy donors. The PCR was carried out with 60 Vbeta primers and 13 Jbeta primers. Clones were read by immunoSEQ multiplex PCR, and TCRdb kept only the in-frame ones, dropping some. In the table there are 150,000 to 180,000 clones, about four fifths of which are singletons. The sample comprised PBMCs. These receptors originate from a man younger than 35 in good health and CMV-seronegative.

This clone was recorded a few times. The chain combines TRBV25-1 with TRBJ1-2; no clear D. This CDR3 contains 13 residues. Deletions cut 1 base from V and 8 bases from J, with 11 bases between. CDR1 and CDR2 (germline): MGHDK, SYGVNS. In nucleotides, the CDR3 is TGTGCCAGCAGTGAATTAGACCGCGGAGGCTACACCTTC. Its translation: CASSELDRGGYTF.

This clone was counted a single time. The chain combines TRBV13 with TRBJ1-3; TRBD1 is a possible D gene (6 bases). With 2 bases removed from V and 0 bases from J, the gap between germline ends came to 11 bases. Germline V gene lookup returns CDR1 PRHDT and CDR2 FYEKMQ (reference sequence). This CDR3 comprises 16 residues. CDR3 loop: CASSLFRDTSGNTIYF. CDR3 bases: TGTGCCAGCAGCTTATTTCGGGACACCTCTGGAAACACCATATATTTT.

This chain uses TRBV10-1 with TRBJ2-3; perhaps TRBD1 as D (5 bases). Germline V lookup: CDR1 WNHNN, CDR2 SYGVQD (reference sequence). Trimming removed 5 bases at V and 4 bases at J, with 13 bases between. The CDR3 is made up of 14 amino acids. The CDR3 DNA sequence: TGCGCCAGCAGTAGACAGCCGAATGCAGATACGCAGTATTTT. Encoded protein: CASSRQPNADTQYF.

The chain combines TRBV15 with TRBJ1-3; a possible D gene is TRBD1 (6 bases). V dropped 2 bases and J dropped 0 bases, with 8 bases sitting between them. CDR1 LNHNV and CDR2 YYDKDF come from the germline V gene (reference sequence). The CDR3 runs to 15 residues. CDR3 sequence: CATSRSDSSGNTIYF. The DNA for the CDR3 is TGTGCCACCAGCAGATCGGACAGCTCTGGAAACACCATATATTTT.

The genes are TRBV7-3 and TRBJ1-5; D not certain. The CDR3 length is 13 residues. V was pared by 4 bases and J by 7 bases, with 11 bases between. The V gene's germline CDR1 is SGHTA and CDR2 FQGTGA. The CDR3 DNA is TGTGCCAGCAGCTCGGGAGGAAGCCAGCCCCAGCATTTT. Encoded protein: CASSSGGSQPQHF.

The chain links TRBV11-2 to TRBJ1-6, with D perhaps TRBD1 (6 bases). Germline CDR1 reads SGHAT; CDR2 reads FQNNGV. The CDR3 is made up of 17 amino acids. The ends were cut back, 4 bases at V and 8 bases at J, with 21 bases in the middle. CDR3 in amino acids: CASSSNRVGAKDSPLHF. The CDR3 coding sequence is TGTGCCAGCAGCTCAAACAGGGTGGGGGCGAAAGATTCACCCCTCCACTTT.

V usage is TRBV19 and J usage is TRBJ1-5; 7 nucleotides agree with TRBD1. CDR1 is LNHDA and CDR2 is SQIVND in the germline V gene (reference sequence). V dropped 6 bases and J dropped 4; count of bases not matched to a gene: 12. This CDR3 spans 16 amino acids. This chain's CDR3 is CASRELGTAYNQPQHF. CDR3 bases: TGTGCCAGTAGAGAGCTTGGGACAGCCTATAATCAGCCCCAGCATTTT. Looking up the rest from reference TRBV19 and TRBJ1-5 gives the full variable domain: DGGITQSPKYLFRKEGQNVTLSCEQNLNHDAMYWYRQDPGQGLRLIYYSQIVNDFQKGDIAEGYSVSREKKESFPLTVTSAQKNPTAFYLCASRELGTAYNQPQHFGDGTRLSIL.

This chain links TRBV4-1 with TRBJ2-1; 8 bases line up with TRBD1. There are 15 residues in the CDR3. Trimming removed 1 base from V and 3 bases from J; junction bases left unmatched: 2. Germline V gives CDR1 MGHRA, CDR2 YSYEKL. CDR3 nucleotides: TGCGCCAGCAGCCAAGGGACAGGGCTCTACAATGAGCAGTTCTTC. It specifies CASSQGTGLYNEQFF.

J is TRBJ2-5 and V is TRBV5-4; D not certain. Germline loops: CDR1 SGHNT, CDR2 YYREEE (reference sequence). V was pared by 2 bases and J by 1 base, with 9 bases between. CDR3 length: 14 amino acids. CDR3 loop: CASSLDNGQETQYF. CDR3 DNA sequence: TGTGCCAGCAGCTTAGACAACGGCCAAGAGACCCAGTACTTC. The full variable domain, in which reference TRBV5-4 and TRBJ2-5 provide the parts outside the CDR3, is ETGVTQSPTHLIKTRGQQVTLRCSSQSGHNTVSWYQQALGQGPQFIFQYYREEENGRGNFPPRFSGLQFPNYSSELNVNALELDDSALYLCASSLDNGQETQYFGPGTRLLVL.

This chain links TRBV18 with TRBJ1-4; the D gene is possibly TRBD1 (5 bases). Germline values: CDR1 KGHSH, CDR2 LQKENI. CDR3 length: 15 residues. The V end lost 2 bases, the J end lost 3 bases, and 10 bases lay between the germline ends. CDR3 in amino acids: CASSPGTGSNEKLFF. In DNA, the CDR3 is TGTGCCAGCTCACCAGGGACTGGCTCTAATGAAAAACTGTTTTTT. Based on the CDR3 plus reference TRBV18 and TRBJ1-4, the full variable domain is NAGVMQNPRHLVRRRGQEARLRCSPMKGHSHVYWYRQLPEEGLKFMVYLQKENIIDESGMPKERFSAEFPKEGPSILRIQQVVRGDSAAYFCASSPGTGSNEKLFFGSGTQLSVL.

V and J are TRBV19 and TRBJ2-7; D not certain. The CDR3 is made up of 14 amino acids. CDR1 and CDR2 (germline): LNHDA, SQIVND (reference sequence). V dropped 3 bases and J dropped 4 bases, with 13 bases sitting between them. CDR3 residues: CASSIVGEPYEQYF. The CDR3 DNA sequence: TGTGCCAGTAGTATCGTCGGAGAACCATACGAGCAGTACTTC.

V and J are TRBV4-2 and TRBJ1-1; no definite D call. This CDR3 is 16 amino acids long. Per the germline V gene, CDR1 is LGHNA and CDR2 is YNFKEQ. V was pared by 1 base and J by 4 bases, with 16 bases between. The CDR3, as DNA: TGTGCCAGCAGCCAAGCTCCCTCCGTTGGCGGCACTGAAGCTTTCTTT. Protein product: CASSQAPSVGGTEAFF.

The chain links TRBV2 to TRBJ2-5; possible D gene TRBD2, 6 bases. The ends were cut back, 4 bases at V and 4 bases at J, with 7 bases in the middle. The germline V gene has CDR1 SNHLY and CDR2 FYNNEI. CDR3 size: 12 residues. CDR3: CASSGLGETQYF. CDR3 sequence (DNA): TGTGCCAGCAGTGGACTAGGAGAGACCCAGTACTTC.

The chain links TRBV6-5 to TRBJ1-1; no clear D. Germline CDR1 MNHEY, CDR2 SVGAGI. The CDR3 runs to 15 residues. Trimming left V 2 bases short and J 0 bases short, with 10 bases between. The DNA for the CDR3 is TGTGCCAGCAGTTACACACAGCTTCTGAACACTGAAGCTTTCTTT. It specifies CASSYTQLLNTEAFF.

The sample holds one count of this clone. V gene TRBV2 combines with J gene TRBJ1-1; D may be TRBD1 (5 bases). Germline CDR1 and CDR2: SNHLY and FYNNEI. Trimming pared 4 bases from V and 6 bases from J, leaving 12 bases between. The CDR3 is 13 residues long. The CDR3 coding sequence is TGTGCCAGCAGTGTTGGGGACTGGTCTGAAGCTTTCTTT. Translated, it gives CASSVGDWSEAFF.

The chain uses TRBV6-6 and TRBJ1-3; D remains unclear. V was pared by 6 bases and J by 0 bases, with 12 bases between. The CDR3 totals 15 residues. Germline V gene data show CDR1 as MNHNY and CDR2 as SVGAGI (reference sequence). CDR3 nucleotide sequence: TGTGCCAGCAGCACAGAGACAAGCTCTGGAAACACCATATATTTT. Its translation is CASSTETSSGNTIYF.

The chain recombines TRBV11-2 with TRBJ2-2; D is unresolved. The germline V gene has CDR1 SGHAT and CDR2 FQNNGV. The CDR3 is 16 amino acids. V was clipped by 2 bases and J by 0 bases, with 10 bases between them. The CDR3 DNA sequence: TGTGCCAGCAGCTTAAGCTCATACGCGAACACCGGGGAGCTGTTTTTT. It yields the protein CASSLSSYANTGELFF.

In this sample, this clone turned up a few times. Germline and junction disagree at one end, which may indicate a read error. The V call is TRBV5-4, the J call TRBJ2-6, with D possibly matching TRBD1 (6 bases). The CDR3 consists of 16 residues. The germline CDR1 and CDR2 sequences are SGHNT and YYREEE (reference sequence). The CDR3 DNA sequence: TGTGCCAGCAGCCACAACAGGGTTGCTGGGGCCAACGGCCTGACTTTC. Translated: CASSHNRVAGANGLTF. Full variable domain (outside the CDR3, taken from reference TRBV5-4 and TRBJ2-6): ETGVTQSPTHLIKTRGQQVTLRCSSQSGHNTVSWYQQALGQGPQFIFQYYREEENGRGNFPPRFSGLQFPNYSSELNVNALELDDSALYLCASSHNRVAGANGLTFGAGSRLTVL.